Following are 29 T cell receptor beta chains from one sample sequenced in a study of early T cells in non-severe SARS-CoV-2 infection. TCRdb re-called the 5' RACE reads through MiXCR, storing one row per CDR3 protein. This table has 45,000 to 55,000 distinct CDR3 sequences, less than 15% appearing once. The sample comprised whole blood. Source of these receptors: an adult who was a healthcare worker with PCR-confirmed SARS-CoV-2 infection or an uninfected control (not recorded which).

About this clonotype itself: A clone one base away is much larger, so this may be a read error. No conserved phenylalanine or tryptophan is present at the end of the CDR3, so a read error is the likely explanation. The chain has TRBV5-1 and TRBJ2-7, with D perhaps TRBD2 (5 bases). Germline CDR1 and CDR2: SGHRS and YFSETQ. This CDR3 has 14 residues. Trimming took off 4 bases at V and 6 bases at J, with 17 bases between the two ends. CDR3 sequence (DNA): TGCGCCAGCAGCGCATTCGGGGAAGTCAGCGAGCAGTACCTC. This encodes CASSAFGEVSEQYL.

In this sample, this clonotype turned up many times. The V and J genes are TRBV6-2 or TRBV6-3 and TRBJ1-6; D is uncertain. The CDR3 spans 15 residues. Germline values: CDR1 MNHEY, CDR2 SVGEGT. Trimming took off 7 bases at V and 8 bases at J, with 18 bases between the two ends. CDR3 residues: CASTPHGPADSPLHF. In nucleotides, the CDR3 is TGTGCCAGCACACCCCACGGACCTGCGGATTCACCCCTCCACTTT.

This clonotype was counted only a few times. The chain couples TRBV6-1 to TRBJ1-1, with 7 positions matching TRBD1. Germline assignment: CDR1 MNHNS and CDR2 SASEGT. V was pared by 5 bases and J by 5 bases, with 5 bases of the junction left unmatched. The CDR3 covers 13 residues. CDR3: CASSRTGDTEAFF. DNA of the CDR3: TGTGCCAGCAGTAGAACAGGGGATACTGAAGCTTTCTTT.

As for this clonotype: Since a much larger clone is just one base distant, this may be a read error. The chain is built from TRBV6-5 and TRBJ1-1; D uncertain. Germline assignment: CDR1 MNHEY and CDR2 SVGAGI. This CDR3 comprises 11 residues. Trimming took 7 bases from V and 3 from J, leaving 6 bases between them. The CDR3 region has the DNA TGTGCCAGCACTGGGGACACTGAAGCTTTCTTT. This encodes CASTGDTEAFF.

The chain links TRBV4-1 to TRBJ2-4; 7 positions match TRBD2. The length of the CDR3 is 17 residues. Trimming took 2 bases from V and 1 from J; bases not matched to a gene: 8. The V gene's germline CDR1 is MGHRA and CDR2 YSYEKL. CDR3: CASSQPPGGSAKNIQYF. CDR3 in DNA: TGCGCCAGCAGCCAACCCCCGGGGGGTTCGGCCAAAAACATTCAGTACTTC.

Remarks on this clonotype: A much larger clone lies a single base off, so this may be a read error. The V and J genes are TRBV5-6 and TRBJ2-1, with D tentatively TRBD1 or TRBD2 (7 bases each). The CDR3 consists of 16 residues. Germline CDR1 is SGHDT and CDR2 is YYEEEE. The CDR3 region has the DNA TGTGTCAGCAGCTTCATGACAGGGACTATTTTCAATGAGCAGTTCTTC. It translates to CVSSFMTGTIFNEQFF.

In its sample, this clonotype was seen many times. The V call is TRBV2, the J call TRBJ1-5; D uncertain. V gave up 5 bases and J gave up 4 bases, with 12 bases separating them. Germline CDR1 is SNHLY and CDR2 is FYNNEI. The CDR3 has 14 amino acids. The CDR3 DNA follows: TGTGCCAGCAGTAAAGTCACTGTTAATCAGCCCCAGCATTTT. Protein product: CASSKVTVNQPQHF.

This clonotype appeared a few times. V gene TRBV9 combines with J gene TRBJ1-5, with D unclear. Germline CDR1 and CDR2: SGDLS and YYNGEE. The CDR3 is 14 residues long. V lost 0 bases and J 4 bases, leaving 8 bases between the germline ends. Here the CDR3 DNA reads TGTGCCAGCAGCGTAGGCAGCACTAATCAGCCCCAGCATTTT. Protein product: CASSVGSTNQPQHF.

The CDR3: CARGQGSDTQYF. The DNA for the CDR3 is TGTGCAAGGGGACAGGGATCAGATACGCAGTATTTT. The chain couples TRBV2 to TRBJ2-3, with TRBD1 matching 9 bases. The CDR3 sequence is 12 residues long. In germline, CDR1 is SNHLY, CDR2 FYNNEI.

This clonotype has ten or more counts. This chain uses TRBV30 with TRBJ2-1; TRBD2 aligns across 8 bases. Germline CDR1 is GTSNPN and CDR2 is SVGIG (reference sequence). This CDR3 spans 17 amino acids. After removal of 1 base from V and 3 bases from J, the junction contained 11 bases not matched to a gene. Here the CDR3 DNA reads TGTGCCTGGAGTGGGATATCGGGACTAGGCCTCTACAATGAGCAGTTCTTC. Protein product: CAWSGISGLGLYNEQFF.

A word on this clonotype: Just one base apart from a much larger clone, this may be a read error. This sequence joins TRBV12-3 or TRBV12-4 and TRBJ1-5, with D tentatively TRBD1 (6 bases). Trimming cost V 6 bases and J 9 bases, with 15 bases left between them. The CDR3 loop spans 13 amino acids. The CDR3, as DNA: TGTGCCAGCAGCCTGGACAGAACCCGGCCCCAGCATTTT. It is translated as CASSLDRTRPQHF.

This clonotype has a handful of counts. The rearrangement links TRBV4-1 to TRBJ2-3, with D perhaps assigned TRBD1 or TRBD2 (6 bases each). Per the germline V gene, CDR1 is MGHRA and CDR2 is YSYEKL. Trimming removed 0 bases at V and 6 bases at J, with 10 bases between. The CDR3 is 14 amino acids. CDR3 protein: CASSQDWRGDTQYF. Written as DNA, the CDR3 is TGCGCCAGCAGCCAAGATTGGAGGGGGGATACGCAGTATTTT.

This clonotype was observed many times. J is TRBJ2-7 and V is TRBV20-1, with 12 bases identical to TRBD2. This CDR3 has 14 residues. J was trimmed by 1 base and V by 7 bases; bases with no gene match: 5. From germline, CDR1 is DFQATT and CDR2 SNEGSKA (reference sequence). The CDR3 DNA reads as TGCAGTGTTAAGGGACTAGCGGGTTCCTACGAGCAGTACTTC. It codes for CSVKGLAGSYEQYF.

This chain links TRBV20-1 with TRBJ2-3; D is unresolved. Germline CDR1 and CDR2: DFQATT and SNEGSKA (reference sequence). Deletions cut 3 bases from V and 6 bases from J, with 7 bases between. This CDR3 region has 11 residues. CDR3 sequence reads: CSASPVDTQYF. CDR3 DNA: TGCAGTGCTAGCCCCGTGGATACGCAGTATTTT.

This clonotype was seen many times. The V and J genes are TRBV19 and TRBJ2-1; weak D call: TRBD2 (5 bases). CDR3 length equals 15 residues. Germline CDR1 LNHDA, CDR2 SQIVND (reference sequence). V gave up 3 bases and J gave up 8 bases, with 17 bases separating them. The CDR3 is CASSIIDGERDEQFF. DNA for the CDR3: TGTGCCAGTAGTATCATCGATGGCGAGAGGGATGAGCAGTTCTTC.

The J gene is TRBJ2-1, the V gene TRBV29-1; 8 bases fit TRBD1. The V and J ends lost 6 bases and 7 bases, in that order; junction bases with no gene match: 14. Germline V gene data show CDR1 as SQVTM and CDR2 as ANQGSEA. The CDR3 has 15 residues. The CDR3 region has the DNA TGCAGCGTAGACCGACAGGGGATTGGAGTAAATGAGCAGTTCTTC. It specifies CSVDRQGIGVNEQFF.

This clonotype has a count of ten or more. The genes are TRBV13 and TRBJ2-4, with 16 bases that match TRBD2. V lost 4 bases, J lost 8 bases, and 5 bases stayed unmatched. Germline V gene data show CDR1 as PRHDT and CDR2 as FYEKMQ (reference sequence). This CDR3 is 16 amino acids long. Written as DNA, the CDR3 is TGTGCCAGCAGCTCGGGACTAGCGGGGGGGCAGGACATTCAGTACTTC. Translated: CASSSGLAGGQDIQYF.

The table lists this clonotype with a few counts. The chain joins TRBV9 to TRBJ2-7; TRBD1 might be the D (6 bases). Germline loops: CDR1 SGDLS, CDR2 YYNGEE. Trimming shortened V by 3 bases and J by 5 bases, and 15 bases separated the two germline ends. The length of the CDR3 is 14 residues. CDR3 DNA: TGTGCCAGCAGCGCCCGGGACACCCGCCACGAGCAGTACTTC. Protein product: CASSARDTRHEQYF.

The chain joins TRBV19 to TRBJ2-1; 10 nucleotides line up with TRBD2. Germline trimming cut 7 bases from V and 9 bases from J; bases unmatched to any gene: 9. The CDR3 consists of 14 residues. Germline CDR1 and CDR2: LNHDA and SQIVND (reference sequence). The CDR3 DNA reads TGTGCCAGTACCCCTGTAATAGCGGGAGGTGAGCAGTTCTTC. It is translated as CASTPVIAGGEQFF.

This clonotype was recorded at least ten times. This chain links TRBV5-8 with TRBJ2-7, with 7 bases aligning to TRBD1. After removal of 7 bases from V and 2 bases from J, the junction contained 3 bases not matched to a gene. Germline-derived CDR1 and CDR2 are SGHTS and YDEGEE. The CDR3 spans 12 residues. In DNA form, the CDR3 reads TGTGCCAGCGACAGGGACCCCTACGAGCAGTACTTC. This sequence encodes CASDRDPYEQYF.

The gene calls are TRBV5-6 and TRBJ1-2; possibly TRBD1 for D (6 bases). This CDR3 has 15 residues. V lost 2 bases and J 6 bases, leaving 17 bases between the germline ends. The germline CDR1 and CDR2 sequences are SGHDT and YYEEEE. Here the CDR3 reads CASSFVTGSKDGYTF. The CDR3 nucleotides read TGTGCCAGCAGCTTTGTCACAGGGAGCAAGGATGGCTACACCTTC.

In this sample, this clonotype turned up many times. CDR3 nucleotides: TGCAGTCCTGGGGCGGGATTTTCCACAGATACGCAGTATTTT. Its translation is CSPGAGFSTDTQYF. This sequence joins TRBV20-1 and TRBJ2-3; possibly TRBD2 for D (6 bases). V was shortened by 8 bases and J by 2 bases, with 17 bases between the two germline ends. The CDR3 has 14 residues. CDR1 is DFQATT, CDR2 SNEGSKA, per germline (reference sequence).

The V gene is TRBV28, the J gene TRBJ1-2; TRBD1 might be the D (5 bases). This CDR3 region has 13 residues. Trimming left V 6 bases short and J 5 bases short, with 13 bases between. The germline gives CDR1 MDHEN, CDR2 SYDVKM. The CDR3 loop reads CASSPLWGYGYTF. For the CDR3, the DNA is TGTGCCAGCAGCCCTCTTTGGGGGTATGGCTACACCTTC.

This clonotype was seen only a few times. The V gene is TRBV29-1, the J gene TRBJ1-1; TRBD1 aligns across 7 bases. Germline CDR1 SQVTM, CDR2 ANQGSEA. The CDR3 has 14 amino acids. J was trimmed by 3 bases and V by 8 bases; bases with no gene match: 12. Here the CDR3 DNA reads TGCAGCCCCAAGGGAGGGGGCGGTTACACTGAAGCTTTCTTT. Protein product: CSPKGGGGYTEAFF.

The V call is TRBV6-5, the J call TRBJ1-2; D perhaps matches TRBD1 (6 bases). The CDR3 consists of 14 residues. The ends were cut back, 2 bases at V and 2 bases at J, with 9 bases in the middle. Germline CDR1 MNHEY, CDR2 SVGAGI. This chain's CDR3 is CASSYRDTNYGYTF. The DNA for the CDR3 is TGTGCCAGCAGTTACCGGGACACGAACTATGGCTACACCTTC.

This clonotype was counted between two and nine times. J is TRBJ2-3 and V is TRBV5-6, with D unclear. Trimming removed 0 bases from V and 2 bases from J, with 7 bases in between. This CDR3 has 14 amino acids. Germline V gives CDR1 SGHDT, CDR2 YYEEEE. In DNA form, the CDR3 reads TGTGCCAGCAGCTTGGAATTATACACAGATACGCAGTATTTT. Translating gives CASSLELYTDTQYF. Supplemented by reference TRBV5-6 and TRBJ2-3, the full variable domain reads DAGVTQSPTHLIKTRGQQVTLRCSPKSGHDTVSWYQQALGQGPQFIFQYYEEEERQRGNFPDRFSGHQFPNYSSELNVNALLLGDSALYLCASSLELYTDTQYFGPGTRLTVL.

The chain is built from TRBV12-3 or TRBV12-4 and TRBJ1-1; unclear D gene. The CDR3 is 19 amino acids. V dropped 3 bases and J dropped 1 base, with 24 bases sitting between them. For the CDR3, the DNA is TGTGCCAGCAGTTTTACCATAGGGAGTACCGGCTACCGGAACACTGAAGCTTTCTTT. Its protein is CASSFTIGSTGYRNTEAFF.

This rearrangement joins TRBV24-1 to TRBJ1-6; D remains unclear. CDR1 and CDR2 (germline): KGHDR, SFDVKD. Between the trimmed V and J ends, which lost 8 bases and 3 bases, there was a span of 10 bases. The length of the CDR3 is 14 residues. The CDR3, as DNA: TGTGCCACCACTTCGGATCACTATAATTCACCCCTCCACTTT. Encoded protein: CATTSDHYNSPLHF.

The sample holds a few counts of this clonotype. The V and J genes are TRBV7-2 and TRBJ2-5; D not certain. CDR1 and CDR2 from the germline V gene are SGHTA and FQGNSA. The CDR3 is 15 residues long. Trimming took off 2 bases at V and 3 bases at J, with 13 bases between the two ends. This chain's CDR3 is CASSLLAIQKETQYF. Written as DNA, the CDR3 is TGTGCCAGCAGCTTATTAGCCATACAAAAAGAGACCCAGTACTTC.